These T cell receptor beta chains were read from a single sample in a study of cytomegalovirus exposure and HLA in healthy donors. Sequencing used immunoSEQ multiplex PCR; TCRdb keeps in-frame clones, though not all of them. This sample's table reports some 120,000 clones. The sequencing input was PBMCs. These receptors were collected from a man in his forties or fifties in good health and CMV-seronegative. Each CDR3 is given with its conserved first and last residue. A D gene is named only where the DNA matches it firmly.

j_gene | v_gene | d_gene | len | CDR3aa | CDR3nt
TRBJ1-2 | TRBV6-6 | TRBD1 | 13 | CASSYSTGDGYTF | TGTGCCAGCAGTTACAGCACAGGGGATGGCTACACCTTC
TRBJ2-5 | TRBV7-2 | TRBD1 | 16 | CASRQRQGKGRETQYF | TGTGCCAGCAGACAAAGACAGGGGAAAGGGCGAGAGACCCAGTACTTC
TRBJ2-5 | TRBV11-3 | TRBD1 | 16 | CASSLGQGVLQETQYF | TGTGCCAGCAGCTTGGGACAGGGGGTCCTTCAAGAGACCCAGTACTTC
TRBJ1-2 | TRBV18 | - | 14 | CASSLQGFDYGYTF | TGTGCCAGCTCACTTCAGGGGTTCGACTATGGCTACACCTTC
TRBJ2-7 | TRBV10-3 | - | 15 | CAISDGQGQTYEQYF | TGTGCCATCAGTGACGGACAAGGACAGACCTACGAGCAGTACTTC
TRBJ1-1 | TRBV6-1 | TRBD1 | 16 | CASSAGQGVGDTEAFF | TGTGCCAGCAGTGCGGGACAGGGGGTAGGGGACACTGAAGCTTTCTTT
TRBJ1-1 | TRBV5-1 | TRBD1 | 16 | CASRGTGGFAFTEAFF | TGCGCCAGCAGGGGCACAGGGGGATTTGCGTTCACTGAAGCTTTCTTT
TRBJ2-7 | TRBV6-5 | TRBD2 | 15 | CASRLSGIGSYEQYF | TGTGCCAGCAGGCTTAGCGGGATCGGGTCCTACGAGCAGTACTTC
TRBJ2-4 | TRBV7-8 | TRBD1 | 18 | CASSLGGQARLAKNIQYF | TGTGCCAGCAGCTTAGGTGGACAGGCCAGACTAGCCAAAAACATTCAGTACTTC
TRBJ1-1 | TRBV29-1 | - | 11 | CSAITGAEAFF | TGCAGCGCTATTACAGGCGCCGAAGCTTTCTTT
TRBJ1-2 | TRBV6-6 | TRBD1 | 13 | CASRRDRVDGYTF | TGTGCCAGCAGACGGGACAGGGTCGATGGCTACACCTTC
TRBJ2-1 | TRBV19 | TRBD2 | 15 | CASSIGSGNDNEQFF | TGTGCCAGTAGTATCGGAAGCGGGAACGACAATGAGCAGTTCTTC
TRBJ2-5 | TRBV13 | - | 14 | CASSSGTFEETQYF | TGTGCCAGCAGTTCCGGGACATTTGAGGAGACCCAGTACTTC
TRBJ2-7 | TRBV5-1 | - | 13 | CASSQGNSYEQYF | TGCGCCAGCAGCCAGGGAAACTCCTACGAGCAGTACTTC
TRBJ2-7 | TRBV28 | TRBD2 | 14 | CASSQRDYTYEQYF | TGTGCCAGCAGCCAAAGGGACTACACCTACGAGCAGTACTTC
TRBJ2-1 | TRBV6-5 | TRBD2 | 16 | CASSFRTSGSLNEQFF | TGTGCCAGCAGTTTCAGGACTAGCGGGAGTCTGAATGAGCAGTTCTTC
TRBJ1-2 | TRBV5-4 | TRBD1 | 14 | CASSSRTGPYGYTF | TGTGCCAGCAGCTCCCGGACAGGGCCTTATGGCTACACCTTC
TRBJ1-2 | TRBV5-4 | - | 13 | CASSTRQAYGYTF | TGTGCCAGCAGCACCCGACAGGCCTATGGCTACACCTTC
TRBJ1-2 | TRBV19 | TRBD1 | 15 | CASSTTGTGGFGYTF | TGTGCCAGTAGTACGACCGGGACAGGGGGGTTTGGCTACACCTTC
TRBJ2-3 | TRBV19 | TRBD2 | 14 | CASSVGLAGDTQYF | TGTGCCAGTAGTGTGGGACTAGCGGGAGATACGCAGTATTTT
TRBJ2-2 | TRBV10-2 | TRBD2 | 15 | CASSEEAGGPGELFF | TGCGCCAGCAGTGAAGAGGCGGGAGGGCCCGGGGAGCTGTTTTTT
TRBJ2-1 | TRBV18 | TRBD2 | 18 | CASSPGTSGTEYYNEQFF | TGTGCCAGCTCACCGGGGACTAGCGGGACGGAGTATTACAATGAGCAGTTCTTC
TRBJ1-1 | TRBV27 | TRBD1 | 14 | CASSQGQGAGEAFF | TGTGCCAGCAGTCAGGGACAGGGGGCTGGTGAAGCTTTCTTT
TRBJ2-2 | TRBV5-1 | TRBD1 | 14 | CASSSDRKTGELFF | TGCGCCAGCAGCTCGGACAGGAAGACCGGGGAGCTGTTTTTT
TRBJ2-3 | TRBV29-1 | TRBD2 | 18 | CSVDLSFREGYSTDTQYF | TGCAGCGTTGATCTGTCATTCCGGGAGGGATATAGCACAGATACGCAGTATTTT
TRBJ2-2 | TRBV5-1 | - | 14 | CASSARADGGELFF | TGCGCCAGCAGCGCTAGAGCTGACGGCGGGGAGCTGTTTTTT
TRBJ2-1 | TRBV7-9 | TRBD2 | 18 | CASSLGWASGLLYNEQFF | TGTGCCAGCAGCTTAGGCTGGGCTAGCGGCCTTCTGTACAATGAGCAGTTCTTC
TRBJ1-5 | TRBV7-2 | - | 15 | CASSLVEGLSQPQHF | TGTGCCAGCAGCTTAGTGGAGGGGCTAAGTCAGCCCCAGCATTTT
TRBJ2-7 | TRBV6-5 | - | 15 | CASSYSSQGLIEQYF | TGTGCCAGCAGTTACTCGTCGCAGGGACTTATCGAGCAGTACTTC
TRBJ2-7 | TRBV7-9 | - | 15 | CASGSRQGASYEQYF | TGTGCCAGCGGCTCTCGACAAGGGGCTTCCTACGAGCAGTACTTC
TRBJ2-7 | TRBV30 | - | 13 | CAWSVPPSREQYF | TGTGCCTGGAGTGTACCCCCCTCTCGGGAGCAGTACTTC